One and the same sample provided the 2 T cell receptor beta chains below, sequenced in a study of T cells in Graves' hyperthyroidism and ophthalmopathy. Amplification of TCR beta CDR3 regions used RNA as the template. During a first-round RT-PCR of the TCR CDR3, the HTBI primer set was used. TCRdb reanalysed the multiplex PCR reads using MiXCR and keeps one entry per CDR3 protein. Among 200,000 to 250,000 distinct CDR3 sequences, roughly 17% were seen once, and the ten largest hold approximately 50%. Sequencing used blood. The receptor set was obtained from a man over 45 with Graves' hyperthyroidism.

The rearrangement uses TRBV6-2 or TRBV6-3 and TRBJ1-2; D is uncertain. From germline, CDR1 is MNHEY and CDR2 SVGEGT. Trimming stripped 0 bases from V and 3 bases from J, with 8 bases between. This CDR3 region has 14 residues. The CDR3 DNA reads TGTGCCAGCAGTTACTCAGCAGGTCACTATGGCTACACCTTC. It yields the protein CASSYSAGHYGYTF.

On this clonotype itself: Since the CDR3 does not end with the conserved phenylalanine or tryptophan, this likely comes from a read error. V is TRBV6-1 and J is TRBJ2-5; 9 bases map to TRBD2. The CDR3 length is 16 residues. The V segment lost 5 bases and the J segment 2 bases; nucleotides outside the gene matches: 9. The germline CDR1 and CDR2 sequences are MNHNS and SASEGT. This CDR3 reads CASSYSGSGYQETQYV. CDR3 coding DNA: TGTGCCAGCAGTTATAGCGGGAGTGGCTATCAAGAGACCCAGTACGTC.